This T cell receptor (beta chain) was documented in a study of CD8 T cells in ankylosing spondylitis. Trimming left V 1 base short and J 1 base short, with 10 bases between. There are 15 residues in the CDR3. The germline V gene has CDR1 SGHKS and CDR2 YYEKEE (reference sequence). In its sample, this clonotype was seen many times. Its target is not known. TCRdb re-called the 5' RACE reads with MiXCR, one entry per CDR3 protein. The sample has 200,000 or so distinct CDR3 sequences; 10% to 15% are singletons. General observations from the study: Disease-linked clones displayed a CD8+ phenotype and appeared relatively rarely in peripheral blood. Roughly eight highly homologous variants made up a TCR beta motif that seemed to typify ankylosing spondylitis blood.

This receptor was taken from a female donor with ankylosing spondylitis or in good health (not recorded which). This sequence joins TRBV5-5 and TRBJ2-3, with D uncertain. The specimen sequenced was blood, either unsorted or a sorted T cell fraction (not recorded which). In nucleotides, the CDR3 is TGTGCCAGCAGCTTGAGGGTCAGTCGCACAGATACGCAGTATTTT. As protein: CASSLRVSRTDTQYF. The complete variable domain, with remaining parts taken from reference TRBV5-5 and TRBJ2-3, reads DAGVTQSPTHLIKTRGQQVTLRCSPISGHKSVSWYQQVLGQGPQFIFQYYEKEERGRGNFPDRFSARQFPNYSSELNVNALLLGDSALYLCASSLRVSRTDTQYFGPGTRLTVL.